This T cell receptor (beta chain) was observed in a study of cytotoxic CD8 clonotypes in ibrutinib-treated CLL. Study information: It was after a median 12 months of treatment, range 6 to 36, that response samples were taken. Study-level findings and limits: At baseline, clonality was higher than in age-matched healthy donors and correlated with CD8+ counts. Progressing and sustained-remission patients had different sampling times.

Concerning this clone: What it binds is not known.

Germline V gene lookup returns CDR1 MNHNS and CDR2 SASEGT. The CDR3 length is 14 residues. Using immunoSEQ multiplex PCR, the repertoire was profiled, and TCRdb retains in-frame clones only, with some absent. The repertoire includes around 200,000 clones, 75% to 85% of them detected once, and roughly 10% sits in the top ten. The TCR beta libraries used 2 to 2.5 micrograms of genomic DNA that came from cryopreserved PBMCs. The J gene is TRBJ2-3, the V gene TRBV6-1; TRBD2 matches at 9 bases. Sample: PBMCs, taken after 12 months of ibrutinib treatment. The TCR sequence derives from a human donor with chronic lymphocytic leukemia. CDR3 in DNA: TGTGTTCTCCGGGAACTAGCGGGTCCGGATACGCAGTATTTT. Protein product: CVLRELAGPDTQYF.